This T cell receptor (beta chain) was observed in a study of blood T cell repertoires in COVID-19. Study-level information: T cells, B-cell-depleted T cells, or PBMCs supplied cDNA or gDNA.

The germline gives CDR1 SNHLY, CDR2 FYNNEI. CDR3 length: 13 residues. Trimming shortened V by 8 bases and J by 5 bases, and 13 bases separated the two germline ends. The authors' processing: Estimation of nucleated cell counts relied on the amplification of reference gene primers. Assay used: immunoSEQ multiplex PCR; TCRdb lists only in-frame clones, some missing. For V, J and clone size, that table is used; D and trimming come from the DNA. In the table there are more than 80,000 clones, around 75% of which are singletons. The TCR sequence derives from a human donor with acute or convalescent COVID-19. The donor label of this sample is uncertain. V is TRBV2 and J is TRBJ2-1; D gene ambiguous. Sequencing was performed on peripheral blood. CDR3 sequence reads: CASLLRSNNEQFF. The DNA of the CDR3 is TGTGCCAGCCTTTTGAGGTCGAACAATGAGCAGTTCTTC.